Each of the 8 T cell receptor beta chains below was sequenced from the same sample in a study of Ad26.COV2.S vaccination and SARS-CoV-2 variants. TCRdb's table, derived via immunoSEQ multiplex PCR, lists solely in-frame clones and lacks some. The sample lists hundreds of thousands of clones; 92% were seen once. Treatment reported: roughly 19 received Ad26.COV2.S at low or high dose, single or two shots; 5 received placebo; per-sample allocation not given. Specimens were obtained on day 63 following the first vaccine or placebo injection. The sample in question was peripheral blood, obtained in a trial of Ad26.COV2.S vaccine versus placebo. These receptors all come from a person between 18 and 65 years old who received the Ad26.COV2.S COVID-19 vaccine or a placebo.

The chain joins TRBV7-9 to TRBJ2-3, with 8 bases aligning to TRBD1. V was clipped by 5 bases and J by 10 bases; unmatched bases: 23. CDR1 is SEHNR and CDR2 is FQNEAQ in the germline V gene (reference sequence). The CDR3 loop spans 18 amino acids. Here the CDR3 DNA reads TGTGCCAGCAGCCACCCTACCTCCGGGACAGGCCCCGGGTATGCGCAGTATTTT. It encodes CASSHPTSGTGPGYAQYF.

This chain joins TRBV28 and TRBJ1-1, with 8 bases that match TRBD1. The CDR3 is 15 residues long. The junction had 8 bases not matched to a gene; V was cut back by 2 bases and J by 6 bases. The germline CDR1 and CDR2 sequences are MDHEN and SYDVKM. This chain's CDR3 is CASSLQGALKAEAFF. CDR3 nucleotide sequence: TGTGCCAGCAGTTTACAGGGGGCGTTAAAGGCTGAAGCTTTCTTT. The complete variable domain, with remaining parts taken from reference TRBV28 and TRBJ1-1, reads DVKVTQSSRYLVKRTGEKVFLECVQDMDHENMFWYRQDPGLGLRLIYFSYDVKMKEKGDIPEGYSVSREKKERFSLILESASTNQTSMYLCASSLQGALKAEAFFGQGTRLTVV.

The gene calls are TRBV6-6 and TRBJ2-2, with a weak D call TRBD2 (6 bases). Trimming removed 0 bases at V and 5 bases at J, with 7 bases between. Looked up from germline, CDR1 is MNHNY and CDR2 is SVGAGI (reference sequence). This CDR3 contains 14 residues. The CDR3 protein is CASSYSRETGELFF. The CDR3 nucleotides read TGTGCCAGCAGTTACTCCCGGGAGACCGGGGAGCTGTTTTTT.

J is TRBJ1-5 and V is TRBV6-5, with D unclear. The ends were cut back, 6 bases at V and 3 bases at J, with 15 bases in the middle. Germline V gene lookup returns CDR1 MNHEY and CDR2 SVGAGI. The CDR3 length is 15 residues. The DNA for the CDR3 is TGTGCCAGCAGCCCGAGCGGGTATGACAATCAGCCCCAGCATTTT. This encodes CASSPSGYDNQPQHF.

The V call is TRBV27, the J call TRBJ2-7; 8 nucleotides match TRBD1. The CDR3 is 14 amino acids. After removal of 2 bases from V and 5 bases from J, the junction contained 5 bases not matched to a gene. Germline V lookup: CDR1 MNHEY, CDR2 SMNVEV (reference sequence). The CDR3 region is CASSLKDRVDEQYF. The CDR3 DNA follows: TGTGCCAGCAGTTTAAAGGACAGGGTGGACGAGCAGTACTTC.

Only a few counts were recorded for this clone. The chain recombines TRBV5-1 with TRBJ1-3; a possible D gene is TRBD1 (6 bases). The CDR3 has 16 amino acids. The germline gives CDR1 SGHRS, CDR2 YFSETQ. The V end was cut by 3 bases, the J end by 0 bases, with 13 bases between. CDR3 in DNA: TGCGCCAGCAGCTCTGGACAGCTAGACTCTGGAAACACCATATATTTT. Encoded protein: CASSSGQLDSGNTIYF.

This clone came up once. The chain combines TRBV5-1 with TRBJ2-3; TRBD2 agrees at 15 bases. The J segment lost 3 bases and the V segment lost 4 bases, leaving 9 bases of the junction unmatched. This CDR3 region has 18 residues. The germline gives CDR1 SGHRS, CDR2 YFSETQ. The CDR3 sequence is CASSLYGTSGGRTDTQYF. The CDR3 nucleotides are TGCGCCAGCAGCCTCTACGGGACTAGCGGGGGGCGAACAGATACGCAGTATTTT.

V is TRBV30 and J is TRBJ2-5; 10 bases map to TRBD1. Looked up from germline, CDR1 is GTSNPN and CDR2 is SVGIG (reference sequence). The junction had 6 bases not matched to a gene; V was cut back by 1 base and J by 4 bases. This CDR3 has 15 residues. The CDR3 sequence is CAWSGRTGGRETQYF. DNA for the CDR3: TGTGCCTGGAGTGGGCGGACAGGGGGTAGAGAGACCCAGTACTTC.